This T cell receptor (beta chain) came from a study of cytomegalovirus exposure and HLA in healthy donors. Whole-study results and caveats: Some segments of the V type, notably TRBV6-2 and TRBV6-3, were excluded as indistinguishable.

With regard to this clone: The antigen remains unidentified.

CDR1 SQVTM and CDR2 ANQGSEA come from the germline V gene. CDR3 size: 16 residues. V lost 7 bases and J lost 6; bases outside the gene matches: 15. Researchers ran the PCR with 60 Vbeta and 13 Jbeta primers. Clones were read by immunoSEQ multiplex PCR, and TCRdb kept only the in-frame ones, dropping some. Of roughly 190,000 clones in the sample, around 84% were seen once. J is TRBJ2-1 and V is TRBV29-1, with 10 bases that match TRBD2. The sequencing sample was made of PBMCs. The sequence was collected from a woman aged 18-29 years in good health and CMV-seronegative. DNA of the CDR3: TGCAGCGCTGGGACTAGCGCCGTGGTTGCGATCAATGAGCAGTTCTTC. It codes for CSAGTSAVVAINEQFF.